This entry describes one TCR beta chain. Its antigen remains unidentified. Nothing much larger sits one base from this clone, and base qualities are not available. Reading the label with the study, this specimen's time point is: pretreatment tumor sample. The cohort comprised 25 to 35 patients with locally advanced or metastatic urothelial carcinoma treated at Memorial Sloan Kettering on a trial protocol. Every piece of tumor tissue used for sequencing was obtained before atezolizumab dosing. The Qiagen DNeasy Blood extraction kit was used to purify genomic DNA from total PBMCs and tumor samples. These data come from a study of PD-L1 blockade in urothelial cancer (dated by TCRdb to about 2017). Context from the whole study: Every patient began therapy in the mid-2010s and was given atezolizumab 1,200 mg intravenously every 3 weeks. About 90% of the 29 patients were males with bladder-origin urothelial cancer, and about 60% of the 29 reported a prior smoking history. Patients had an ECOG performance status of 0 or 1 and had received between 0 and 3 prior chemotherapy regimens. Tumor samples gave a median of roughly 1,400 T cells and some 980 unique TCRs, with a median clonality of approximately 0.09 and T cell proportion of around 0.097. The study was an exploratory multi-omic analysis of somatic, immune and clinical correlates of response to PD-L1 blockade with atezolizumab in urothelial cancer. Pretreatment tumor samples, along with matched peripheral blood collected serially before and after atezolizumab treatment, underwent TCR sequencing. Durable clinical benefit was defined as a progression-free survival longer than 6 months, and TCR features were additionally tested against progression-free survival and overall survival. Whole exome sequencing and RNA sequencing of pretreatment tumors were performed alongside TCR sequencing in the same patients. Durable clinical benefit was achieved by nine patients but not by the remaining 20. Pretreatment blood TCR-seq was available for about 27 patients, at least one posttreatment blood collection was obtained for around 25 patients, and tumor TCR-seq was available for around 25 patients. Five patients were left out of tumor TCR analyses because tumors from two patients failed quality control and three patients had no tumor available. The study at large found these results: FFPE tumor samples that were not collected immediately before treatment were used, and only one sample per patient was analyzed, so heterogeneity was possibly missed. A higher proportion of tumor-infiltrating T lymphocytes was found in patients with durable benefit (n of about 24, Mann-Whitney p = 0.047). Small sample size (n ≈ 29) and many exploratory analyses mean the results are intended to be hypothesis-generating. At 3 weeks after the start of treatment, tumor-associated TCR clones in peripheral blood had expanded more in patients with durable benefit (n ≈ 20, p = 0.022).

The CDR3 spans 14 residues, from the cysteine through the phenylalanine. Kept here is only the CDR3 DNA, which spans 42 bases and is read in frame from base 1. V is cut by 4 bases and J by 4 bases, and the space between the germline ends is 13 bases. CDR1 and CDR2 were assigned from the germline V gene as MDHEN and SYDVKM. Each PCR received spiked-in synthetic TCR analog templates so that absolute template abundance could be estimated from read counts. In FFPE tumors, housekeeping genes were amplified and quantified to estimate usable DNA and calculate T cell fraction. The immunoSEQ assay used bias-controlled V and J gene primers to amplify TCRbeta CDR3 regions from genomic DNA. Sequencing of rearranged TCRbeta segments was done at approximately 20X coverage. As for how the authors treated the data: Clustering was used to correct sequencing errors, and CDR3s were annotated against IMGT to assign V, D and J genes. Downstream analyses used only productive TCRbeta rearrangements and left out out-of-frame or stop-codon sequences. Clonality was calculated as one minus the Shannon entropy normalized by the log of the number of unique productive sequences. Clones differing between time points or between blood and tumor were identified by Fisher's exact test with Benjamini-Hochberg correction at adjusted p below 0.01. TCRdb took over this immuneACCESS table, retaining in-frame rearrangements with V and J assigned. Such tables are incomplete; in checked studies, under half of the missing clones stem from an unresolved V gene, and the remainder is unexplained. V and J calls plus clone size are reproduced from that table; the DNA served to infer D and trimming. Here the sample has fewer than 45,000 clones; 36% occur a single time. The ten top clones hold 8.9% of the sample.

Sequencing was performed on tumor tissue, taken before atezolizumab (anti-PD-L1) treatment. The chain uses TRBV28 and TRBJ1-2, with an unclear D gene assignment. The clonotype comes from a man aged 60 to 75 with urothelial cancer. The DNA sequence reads TGTGCCAGCAGTTCAAAGGCCAGCCCCTATGGCTACACCTTC. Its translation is CASSSKASPYGYTF.